This T cell receptor beta chain comes out of a study of cytomegalovirus exposure and HLA in healthy donors. Germline V gene data show CDR1 as SEHNR and CDR2 as FQNEAQ (reference sequence). This CDR3 is built from 15 residues. Trimming cost V 3 bases and J 2 bases, with 13 bases left between them. Amplification used 60 Vbeta primers and 13 Jbeta primers. The data were produced by immunoSEQ multiplex PCR, yet TCRdb's version contains in-frame clones alone and is incomplete. In the table there are fewer than 150,000 clones, about 72% of which are singletons. The sequenced sample consisted of PBMCs. V gene TRBV7-9 combines with J gene TRBJ1-1, with D possibly TRBD1 on 5 matching bases. This clonotype originated in a man between 50 and 59 years old in good health and CMV-seropositive. CDR3 coding DNA: TGTGCCAGCAGCTTCGACAGCAACTATAACACTGAAGCTTTCTTT. Translation: CASSFDSNYNTEAFF. Full variable domain (rest looked up from reference TRBV7-9 and TRBJ1-1): DTGVSQNPRHKITKRGQNVTFRCDPISEHNRLYWYRQTLGQGPEFLTYFQNEAQLEKSRLLSDRFSAERPKGSFSTLEIQRTEQGDSAMYLCASSFDSNYNTEAFFGQGTRLTVV.